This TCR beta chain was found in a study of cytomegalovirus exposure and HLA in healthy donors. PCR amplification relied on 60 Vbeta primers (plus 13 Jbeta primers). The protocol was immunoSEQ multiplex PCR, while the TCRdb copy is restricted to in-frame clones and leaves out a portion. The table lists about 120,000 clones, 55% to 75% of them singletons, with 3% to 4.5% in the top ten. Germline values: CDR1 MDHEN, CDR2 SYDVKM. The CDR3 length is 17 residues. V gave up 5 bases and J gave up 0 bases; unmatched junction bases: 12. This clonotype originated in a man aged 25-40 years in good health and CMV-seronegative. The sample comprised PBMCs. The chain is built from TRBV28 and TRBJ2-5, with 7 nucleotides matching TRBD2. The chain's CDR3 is CASSPRRWGLNQETQYF. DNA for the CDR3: TGTGCCAGCAGTCCGCGTCGTTGGGGACTAAACCAAGAGACCCAGTACTTC.